This T cell receptor beta chain was identified in a study of cytomegalovirus exposure and HLA in healthy donors. Broader study findings: Sequencing likely caused a cluster of highly shared sequence variants. About 87% or about 30% of the time was how often most TCR beta V segments were productive, according to an earlier analysis.

On this clone: The antigen remains undetermined.

PCR used 60 Vbeta primers and 13 Jbeta primers. Method: immunoSEQ multiplex PCR; TCRdb's copy keeps in-frame clones and lacks some. The sample records over 100,000 clones, roughly four fifths being singletons. This sequence originates from a woman between 50 and 59 years old in good health and CMV-seropositive. Sequencing used PBMCs.

CDR3 amino acids: CASSYRTGSSYEQYF. The CDR3 nucleotides read TGTGCCAGCAGTTATCGTACGGGAAGCTCCTACGAGCAGTACTTC. The genes are TRBV6-5 and TRBJ2-5; TRBD2 might be the D (5 bases). The last part of the DNA fits TRBJ2-7 better; the J call may be wrong. Germline CDR1 and CDR2: MNHEY and SVGAGI. The CDR3 is made up of 15 amino acids.